Shown below are 25 T cell receptor beta chains from a single sample sequenced in a study of graft-versus-host responses after intestinal transplantation. The data were produced by immunoSEQ multiplex PCR, yet TCRdb's version contains in-frame clones alone and is incomplete. The data hold tens of thousands of clones, with 80% to 95% observed a single time. Their antigen targets remain unknown. This specimen was unstimulated CD4+ T cells sorted from spleen or lymph node cells, taken before intestinal transplant. Every receptor here comes from a human donor who received an intestinal transplant.

The J gene is TRBJ2-7, the V gene TRBV6-5, with a weak D call TRBD1 (6 bases). Germline CDR1 MNHEY, CDR2 SVGAGI. V dropped 6 bases and J dropped 3 bases, with 9 bases sitting between them. This CDR3 is built from 12 residues. CDR3: CASRRTVYEQYF. CDR3 sequence (DNA): TGTGCCAGCAGACGGACAGTCTACGAGCAGTACTTC.

This chain connects TRBV15 to TRBJ1-1; a weak D match, TRBD1 (6 bases). Germline values: CDR1 LNHNV, CDR2 YYDKDF (reference sequence). This CDR3 has 15 amino acids. V lost 5 bases and J lost 1, with 14 bases in between. The chain's CDR3 is CATSRTAEGNTEAFF. For the CDR3, the DNA is TGTGCCACCAGCCGGACAGCGGAGGGGAACACTGAAGCTTTCTTT.

The chain couples TRBV6-5 to TRBJ1-5, with D perhaps TRBD1 (6 bases). From germline, CDR1 is MNHEY and CDR2 SVGAGI. The CDR3 is 13 residues long. V lost 5 bases and J lost 7, with 12 bases in between. CDR3 sequence: CASSEVQGQPQHF. CDR3 coding DNA: TGTGCCAGCAGTGAAGTTCAGGGGCAGCCCCAGCATTTT.

This rearrangement joins TRBV27 to TRBJ2-5; D possibly corresponds to TRBD2 (6 bases). TRBJ2-7 explains the end of the DNA better; the J call may be wrong. The V gene's germline CDR1 is MNHEY and CDR2 SMNVEV (reference sequence). This CDR3 contains 16 residues. The CDR3: CASSPRGTPWSYEQYF. The CDR3 DNA reads as TGTGCCAGCAGTCCCCGGGGGACTCCCTGGTCCTACGAGCAGTACTTC.

The chain links TRBV7-2 to TRBJ1-1; D is uncertain. From germline, CDR1 is SGHTA and CDR2 FQGNSA. The CDR3 length is 14 residues. The V and J ends lost 2 bases and 1 base respectively, with 8 bases between them. The CDR3 DNA is TGTGCCAGCAGCTTAAGGAAACCGAACACTGAAGCTTTCTTT. Amino acid sequence: CASSLRKPNTEAFF.

As regards this clone: Other DNA sequences of this sample code for an identical CDR3. This chain connects TRBV11-2 to TRBJ2-5; 10 positions match TRBD2. Looked up from germline, CDR1 is SGHAT and CDR2 is FQNNGV. The CDR3 runs to 15 residues. V was pared by 6 bases and J by 5 bases, with 9 bases of the junction left unmatched. CDR3 sequence (DNA): TGTGCCAGCAGGCTAGCGGGGGTGTGGGAGGAGACCCAGTACTTC. Its translation is CASRLAGVWEETQYF.

This chain connects TRBV25-1 to TRBJ2-1; 7 bases are a match to TRBD2. Germline CDR1 MGHDK, CDR2 SYGVNS. V dropped 8 bases and J dropped 3; count of bases not matched to a gene: 4. This CDR3 has 13 residues. The CDR3 reads CASSSGNYNEQFF. The CDR3 DNA sequence: TGTGCCAGCTCTAGCGGAAACTACAATGAGCAGTTCTTC.

The genes are TRBV15 and TRBJ2-1, with TRBD2 as a possible D gene (5 bases). The CDR3 has 15 amino acids. In germline, CDR1 is LNHNV, CDR2 YYDKDF (reference sequence). V lost 6 bases and J lost 3, with 15 bases in between. This CDR3 is CATRKREGIYNEQFF. The CDR3, as DNA: TGTGCCACCAGGAAGAGGGAAGGAATCTACAATGAGCAGTTCTTC.

The rearrangement links TRBV6-4 to TRBJ2-1, with a tentative D call TRBD2 (6 bases). There are 15 residues in the CDR3. With 5 bases removed from V and 2 bases from J, the gap between germline ends came to 13 bases. CDR1 is MRHNA and CDR2 is SNTAGT in the germline V gene. The CDR3 here is CASSQTDYPYNEQFF. The DNA for the CDR3 is TGTGCCAGCAGTCAGACGGACTACCCCTACAATGAGCAGTTCTTC.

The chain uses TRBV19 and TRBJ2-2; no clear D. The ends were cut back, 2 bases at V and 1 base at J, with 2 bases in the middle. The germline gives CDR1 LNHDA, CDR2 SQIVND (reference sequence). The CDR3 covers 13 residues. CDR3 sequence: CASSIQNTGELFF. The CDR3 DNA reads as TGTGCCAGTAGTATACAGAACACCGGGGAGCTGTTTTTT.

V is TRBV5-8 and J is TRBJ2-2; 7 bases match TRBD1. V shed 4 bases and J 6 bases; nucleotides not matched to a gene: 12. The length of the CDR3 is 16 residues. CDR1 and CDR2 (germline): SGHTS, YDEGEE. Here the CDR3 DNA reads TGTGCCAGCAGCGGGACAGCCAAGAGGGGAGCCGGGGAGCTGTTTTTT. Encoded protein: CASSGTAKRGAGELFF. Supplemented by reference TRBV5-8 and TRBJ2-2, the full variable domain reads EAGVTQSPTHLIKTRGQQATLRCSPISGHTSVYWYQQALGLGLQFLLWYDEGEERNRGNFPPRFSGRQFPNYSSELNVNALELEDSALYLCASSGTAKRGAGELFFGEGSRLTVL.

The chain links TRBV30 to TRBJ2-1; TRBD1 matches 7 bases. The V and J ends lost 3 bases and 7 bases, in that order; junction bases with no gene match: 9. CDR1 is GTSNPN and CDR2 is SVGIG in the germline V gene (reference sequence). This CDR3 region has 14 residues. DNA of the CDR3: TGTGCCTGGAGCAACAGGGGATTGAGGAATGAGCAGTTCTTC. Protein sequence: CAWSNRGLRNEQFF.

The DNA of the CDR3 is TGTGCCAGCAGCTTCCGGAGGGAGCTACGCTACGAGCAGTACTTC. It encodes CASSFRRELRYEQYF. The rearrangement joins TRBV5-6 to TRBJ2-7; tentative D call: TRBD2 (6 bases). V was shortened by 2 bases and J by 3 bases, with 15 bases between the two germline ends. Looked up from germline, CDR1 is SGHDT and CDR2 is YYEEEE. CDR3 size: 15 residues.

This clone showed up just a few times. The V gene is TRBV27, the J gene TRBJ2-1, with 7 bases fitting TRBD1. With V trimmed by 4 bases and J by 3 bases, 3 bases remained unmatched. In germline, CDR1 is MNHEY, CDR2 SMNVEV (reference sequence). The CDR3 is 14 residues long. CDR3 DNA sequence: TGTGCCAGCAGTTCGACAGGGTACTACAATGAGCAGTTCTTC. Its translation is CASSSTGYYNEQFF.

This rearrangement joins TRBV9 to TRBJ1-2; the D is unclear. The CDR3 contains 14 residues. CDR1 and CDR2 from the germline V gene are SGDLS and YYNGEE. The ends were cut back, 0 bases at V and 0 bases at J, with 6 bases in the middle. The CDR3 sequence is CASSVGHTNYGYTF. Written as DNA, the CDR3 is TGTGCCAGCAGCGTAGGTCACACTAACTATGGCTACACCTTC.

This sequence joins TRBV19 and TRBJ2-7; D may be TRBD1 (6 bases). Germline V gene data show CDR1 as LNHDA and CDR2 as SQIVND (reference sequence). The CDR3 consists of 17 residues. Between the trimmed V and J ends, which lost 5 bases and 0 bases, there was a span of 20 bases. The chain's CDR3 is CASSPAPDSFSSYEQYF. Written as DNA, the CDR3 is TGTGCCAGTAGTCCCGCTCCGGACAGCTTCAGCTCCTACGAGCAGTACTTC.

CDR3 nucleotide sequence: TGTGCCAGCATGAGCGGTGGGGTCCAAGAGACCCAGTACTTC. Its protein is CASMSGGVQETQYF. The chain has TRBV2 and TRBJ2-5; D is perhaps TRBD2 (5 bases). The CDR3 is 14 residues long. Trimming removed 7 bases at V and 1 base at J, with 13 bases between. Germline CDR1 reads SNHLY; CDR2 reads FYNNEI.

CDR3 bases: TGTGCCAGCAGCTTATTAGCCAGGAGAGACGAGCAGTACTTC. This sequence encodes CASSLLARRDEQYF. The chain employs TRBV7-8 and TRBJ2-7, with D hard to call. Germline V gene sequence: CDR1 SGHVS, CDR2 FQNEAQ. This CDR3 has 14 amino acids. V was shortened by 2 bases and J by 5 bases, with 13 bases between the two germline ends.

This chain links TRBV5-1 with TRBJ1-1, with no clear D. This CDR3 spans 13 amino acids. Trimming left V 6 bases short and J 0 bases short, with 9 bases between. Germline-derived CDR1 and CDR2 are SGHRS and YFSETQ. CDR3 amino acids: CASNRDLNTEAFF. CDR3 DNA: TGCGCCAGCAACCGCGATTTGAACACTGAAGCTTTCTTT.

The rearrangement links TRBV11-2 to TRBJ1-1; no definite D call. Germline CDR1 is SGHAT and CDR2 is FQNNGV. This CDR3 is 13 amino acids long. Trimming stripped 1 base from V and 13 bases from J, with 16 bases between. As DNA, the CDR3 is TGTGCCAGCAGCTTAGCCGCCTCCCCGAAGCTTTTCTTT. It translates to CASSLAASPKLFF.

This clone appeared a few times. This rearrangement joins TRBV6-5 to TRBJ2-5; TRBD1 agrees at 9 bases. V gave up 6 bases and J gave up 5 bases; unmatched junction bases: 4. Germline CDR1 is MNHEY and CDR2 is SVGAGI. The CDR3 sequence is 13 residues long. The CDR3 DNA sequence: TGTGCCAGCAGCCAACAGGGGGCGGAGACCCAGTACTTC. Protein: CASSQQGAETQYF.

The chain links TRBV6-5 to TRBJ1-5; D remains ambiguous. Trimming took 6 bases from V and 4 from J, leaving 7 bases between them. The germline CDR1 and CDR2 sequences are MNHEY and SVGAGI. CDR3 size: 12 residues. CDR3 sequence (DNA): TGTGCCAGCAGCCCTAGGAATCAGCCCCAGCATTTT. Its translation: CASSPRNQPQHF.

The J gene is TRBJ2-1, the V gene TRBV27; TRBD2 might be the D (7 bases). The germline V and J ends were trimmed by 8 bases and 0 bases, with 11 bases remaining between them. Germline CDR1 and CDR2: MNHEY and SMNVEV (reference sequence). This CDR3 region has 14 residues. The CDR3 sequence is CASGGGFSYNEQFF. CDR3 nucleotides: TGTGCCAGCGGCGGGGGCTTCTCCTACAATGAGCAGTTCTTC.

V is TRBV7-2 and J is TRBJ2-6; tentative D call: TRBD1 (5 bases). Per germline, CDR1 SGHTA and CDR2 FQGNSA. The V and J ends lost 5 bases and 2 bases respectively, with 10 bases between them. The CDR3 spans 15 residues. The CDR3 loop reads CASSLKGPGANVLTF. In nucleotides, the CDR3 is TGTGCCAGCAGCCTCAAGGGGCCTGGGGCCAACGTCCTGACTTTC.

Only a few counts were recorded for this clone. The chain couples TRBV5-1 to TRBJ2-3; TRBD2 aligns across 10 bases. This CDR3 contains 17 residues. The germline V gene has CDR1 SGHRS and CDR2 YFSETQ. Germline trimming cut 6 bases from V and 4 bases from J; bases unmatched to any gene: 14. CDR3 in amino acids: CASTRTSGIISPDTQYF. The CDR3 DNA follows: TGCGCCAGCACACGAACTAGCGGGATTATTTCCCCAGATACGCAGTATTTT. Full variable domain (missing parts from reference TRBV5-1 and TRBJ2-3): KAGVTQTPRYLIKTRGQQVTLSCSPISGHRSVSWYQQTPGQGLQFLFEYFSETQRNKGNFPGRFSGRQFSNSRSEMNVSTLELGDSALYLCASTRTSGIISPDTQYFGPGTRLTVL.